What follows are 22 T cell receptor beta chains derived from one specimen sequenced in a study of identical twins listed by TCRdb under 2016. Library preparation employed 5' RACE. The instrument given in TCRdb is Illumina HiSeq 2000. The public reads were reanalyzed by TCRdb: fastp trimming at Q25, MiXCR alignment, in-frame beta chains only. Every entry covers one CDR3 protein and lists the most common genes and DNA from its rows. In this sample the table shows 500,000 to 700,000 distinct CDR3 sequences, roughly 7.2% of which occur a single time. Together, the top ten hold around 1.6% of the sample. This sample was also put to use in a study of yellow fever vaccine responses in identical twins.

The sample consisted of PBMCs. The receptors shown here come from a woman aged 18-35 years in good health.

This chain uses TRBV12-3 or TRBV12-4 with TRBJ1-5, with D uncertain. This CDR3 spans 14 amino acids. Trimming removed 6 bases from V and 3 bases from J, with 12 bases in between. CDR3 loop: CASSTRRDNQPQHF. The CDR3 coding sequence is TGTGCCAGCAGCACGAGACGGGACAATCAGCCCCAGCATTTT.

This clonotype was recorded at least ten times. The V and J genes are TRBV29-1 and TRBJ2-5, with a weak D call TRBD1 (6 bases). V shed 4 bases and J shed 1 base, with 10 bases lying between them. Germline V gives CDR1 SQVTM, CDR2 ANQGSEA. CDR3 length: 13 residues. The CDR3 sequence is CSVGTASQETQYF. The DNA for the CDR3 is TGCAGCGTTGGGACAGCCAGCCAAGAGACCCAGTACTTC.

In its sample, this clonotype was seen many times. The J gene is TRBJ2-3, the V gene TRBV5-1, with a possible D match to TRBD1 (5 bases). V lost 0 bases, J lost 4 bases, and 9 bases lay in between. The CDR3 sequence is 14 residues long. Germline V gives CDR1 SGHRS, CDR2 YFSETQ. For the CDR3, the DNA is TGCGCCAGCAGCTTGGGGGGCAGAGCAGATACGCAGTATTTT. Its translation: CASSLGGRADTQYF.

This clonotype was observed at least ten times. The rearrangement links TRBV5-1 to TRBJ2-1; D remains unclear. This CDR3 region has 13 residues. Germline loops: CDR1 SGHRS, CDR2 YFSETQ. Trimming cost V 2 bases and J 3 bases, with 6 bases left between them. The CDR3 nucleotides are TGCGCCAGCAGCTTCGACAACTACAATGAGCAGTTCTTC. Translating it yields CASSFDNYNEQFF.

On this clonotype itself: Mismatch with germline at one junction end may stem from a read error. V and J are TRBV7-6 and TRBJ2-6; D unclear. Germline-derived CDR1 and CDR2 are SGHVS and FNYEAQ. This CDR3 region has 19 residues. The CDR3: CASSPSALQLSSGANVLTF. Here the CDR3 DNA reads TGTGCCAGCAGCCCCTCAGCTCTCCAGCTTAGCTCTGGTGCCAACGTCCTGACTTTC.

The rearrangement joins TRBV11-2 to TRBJ1-4, with D hard to call. Trimming removed 5 bases from V and 7 bases from J, with 20 bases in between. Germline-derived CDR1 and CDR2 are SGHAT and FQNNGV. The CDR3 contains 16 residues. CDR3 sequence: CASSNPGRILTEKLFF. The CDR3 DNA is TGTGCCAGCAGCAACCCAGGACGGATACTGACTGAAAAACTGTTTTTT.

This clonotype was seen repeatedly, ten times or more. The gene calls are TRBV7-2 and TRBJ2-1, with unresolved D. CDR1 is SGHTA, CDR2 FQGNSA, per germline. CDR3 length: 15 amino acids. V was clipped by 1 base and J by 2 bases, with 9 bases between them. CDR3 DNA sequence: TGTGCCAGCAGCTTAGTTCTGGGCCCCTACAATGAGCAGTTCTTC. Encoded protein: CASSLVLGPYNEQFF.

The gene calls are TRBV28 and TRBJ2-7; D gene unclear. V lost 2 bases, J lost 1 base, and 9 bases lay in between. Germline loops: CDR1 MDHEN, CDR2 SYDVKM. The CDR3 is 14 residues long. The CDR3 reads CASSLVGRSYEQYF. CDR3 coding DNA: TGTGCCAGCAGTTTAGTGGGCCGGTCCTACGAGCAGTACTTC. Supplemented by reference TRBV28 and TRBJ2-7, the full variable domain reads DVKVTQSSRYLVKRTGEKVFLECVQDMDHENMFWYRQDPGLGLRLIYFSYDVKMKEKGDIPEGYSVSREKKERFSLILESASTNQTSMYLCASSLVGRSYEQYFGPGTRLTVT.

CDR3 sequence reads: CASTLDGGGYNEQFF. The CDR3 nucleotides read TGTGCCAGCACTCTCGACGGGGGTGGGTACAATGAGCAGTTCTTC. The gene calls are TRBV12-3 or TRBV12-4 and TRBJ2-1; D perhaps matches TRBD2 (6 bases). The V end lost 7 bases, the J end lost 4 bases, and 17 bases lay between the germline ends. This CDR3 is 15 amino acids long.

The chain couples TRBV6-6 to TRBJ2-7; D may match TRBD1 or TRBD2 (5 bases each). Germline CDR1 MNHNY, CDR2 SVGAGI (reference sequence). The CDR3 sequence is 13 residues long. The germline V and J ends were trimmed by 0 bases and 5 bases, with 8 bases remaining between them. CDR3 in DNA: TGTGCCAGCAGTTACTCCGAGGGGAACGAGCAGTACTTC. This translates into CASSYSEGNEQYF.

The chain couples TRBV3-1 to TRBJ2-1, with 10 positions matching TRBD1. Germline values: CDR1 LGHDT, CDR2 YNNKEL (reference sequence). CDR3 size: 17 residues. With V trimmed by 11 bases and J by 7 bases, 20 bases remained unmatched. The chain's CDR3 is CASSKGAWDRGTNEQFF. In DNA, the CDR3 is TGTGCCTCCTCCAAGGGCGCCTGGGACAGGGGAACAAATGAGCAGTTCTTC.

CDR3: CASSFGTAEIQNIQYF. The CDR3 DNA is TGTGCCAGCAGTTTTGGGACAGCCGAAATCCAAAACATTCAGTACTTC. This chain uses TRBV28 with TRBJ2-4, with TRBD1 matching over 7 bases. V was pared by 3 bases and J by 5 bases, with 10 bases of the junction left unmatched. The germline gives CDR1 MDHEN, CDR2 SYDVKM. There are 16 residues in the CDR3.

V is TRBV29-1 and J is TRBJ2-7, with 9 bases fitting TRBD2. The CDR3 loop spans 16 amino acids. V shed 4 bases, J shed 1 base, and the junction held 11 bases outside the gene matches. Germline V gene sequence: CDR1 SQVTM, CDR2 ANQGSEA. In DNA form, the CDR3 reads TGCAGCGTTGTAGGGGCGGCGGGAGGGCCGTCCTACGAGCAGTACTTC. Amino acid sequence: CSVVGAAGGPSYEQYF.

This clonotype was found a few times. The V call is TRBV27, the J call TRBJ2-3; D tentatively reads TRBD1 or TRBD2 (6 bases each). The CDR3 is 15 residues long. The germline gives CDR1 MNHEY, CDR2 SMNVEV (reference sequence). The V end was cut by 4 bases, the J end by 2 bases, with 13 bases between. For the CDR3, the DNA is TGTGCCAGCAGTTATGGGGGGCGGGTCACAGATACGCAGTATTTT. Protein product: CASSYGGRVTDTQYF.

In its sample, this clonotype was seen a few times. The chain recombines TRBV12-3 or TRBV12-4 with TRBJ2-7, with 7 nucleotides matching TRBD1. Trimming cost V 8 bases and J 5 bases; bases outside gene matches: 3. CDR3 size: 11 residues. The CDR3 spells CASGRGNEQYF. The CDR3 DNA is TGTGCCAGCGGCAGGGGGAACGAGCAGTACTTC.

This clonotype was found many times. The chain uses TRBV12-3 or TRBV12-4 and TRBJ1-5; D may be TRBD1 (6 bases). Trimming left V 6 bases short and J 2 bases short, with 17 bases between. The CDR3 runs to 16 residues. The CDR3 bases are TGTGCCAGCAGGAAATTAGGGGGTTTGGGCAATCAGCCCCAGCATTTT. Its protein product is CASRKLGGLGNQPQHF.

This chain joins TRBV11-2 and TRBJ1-3; D is undetermined. Germline CDR1 SGHAT, CDR2 FQNNGV. This CDR3 spans 14 amino acids. The V end was cut by 0 bases, the J end by 4 bases, with 7 bases between. CDR3 protein: CASSLEGYGNTIYF. As DNA, the CDR3 is TGTGCCAGCAGCTTAGAAGGGTACGGAAACACCATATATTTT.

A few counts support this clonotype. The chain links TRBV12-3 or TRBV12-4 to TRBJ1-2, with D hard to call. The CDR3 consists of 12 residues. Trimming pared 9 bases from V and 7 bases from J, leaving 15 bases between. CDR3 protein: CASLREDGGYTF. The DNA of the CDR3 is TGTGCCAGTCTAAGGGAGGACGGTGGCTACACCTTC.

Only a few counts were recorded for this clonotype. The chain joins TRBV10-3 to TRBJ2-7; D may be TRBD1 (5 bases). V lost 4 bases, J lost 2 bases, and 9 bases lay in between. Germline CDR1 is ENHRY and CDR2 is SYGVKD. The CDR3 consists of 13 residues. CDR3 sequence: CAISAGQTYEQYF. The CDR3 DNA sequence: TGTGCCATCAGTGCAGGACAAACCTACGAGCAGTACTTC.

Ten or more counts support this clonotype. The chain uses TRBV10-3 and TRBJ2-7; 7 bases line up with TRBD2. After removal of 2 bases from V and 2 bases from J, the junction contained 6 bases not matched to a gene. This CDR3 contains 15 residues. In germline, CDR1 is ENHRY, CDR2 SYGVKD. The CDR3 here is CAISEGGGEPYEQYF. The CDR3 DNA is TGTGCCATCAGTGAGGGGGGAGGGGAACCCTACGAGCAGTACTTC.

The chain carries TRBV11-2 and TRBJ2-5, with TRBD1 identical over 11 bases. Germline values: CDR1 SGHAT, CDR2 FQNNGV. The CDR3 has 17 amino acids. V lost 2 bases to trimming and J lost 1 base; unmatched junction nucleotides: 6. CDR3 protein: CASSLFGQGAFQETQYF. The CDR3 DNA sequence: TGTGCCAGCAGCTTATTCGGACAGGGGGCCTTCCAAGAGACCCAGTACTTC.

This clonotype showed up just a few times. The chain recombines TRBV7-2 with TRBJ2-2; D is undetermined. Germline-derived CDR1 and CDR2 are SGHTA and FQGNSA. V was pared by 5 bases and J by 3 bases, with 7 bases between. The CDR3 is made up of 13 amino acids. The CDR3 here is CASSTDYTGELFF. The CDR3 DNA reads TGTGCCAGCAGCACCGATTACACCGGGGAGCTGTTTTTT.